This T cell receptor (beta chain) is drawn from a study of blood T cell repertoires in COVID-19. For the study at large: Spain, Italy and the United States supplied samples that represented acute and convalescent COVID-19. The cDNA or gDNA used as material had been derived from T cells, B-cell-depleted T cells, or PBMCs.

Original handling: Reference gene primer amplification yielded estimated nucleated cell counts. Libraries were prepared by immunoSEQ multiplex PCR; TCRdb keeps only in-frame clonotypes and omits some of them. That table furnishes V, J and clone size, whereas the DNA furnished D and trimming. The sample shows under 170,000 clones, about four fifths of them seen only once. The trim removed 0 bases at V and 1 base at J, leaving 3 bases unmatched. There are 15 residues in the CDR3. Germline V gene sequence: CDR1 SGHRS, CDR2 YFSETQ. Sequences were obtained from peripheral blood. The chain couples TRBV5-1 to TRBJ2-5; TRBD2 matches 7 bases. The origin of this receptor is a man between 65 and 79 years old with acute or convalescent COVID-19. This CDR3 reads CASSLEGRVQETQYF. For the CDR3, the DNA is TGCGCCAGCAGCTTGGAGGGGAGGGTCCAAGAGACCCAGTACTTC.